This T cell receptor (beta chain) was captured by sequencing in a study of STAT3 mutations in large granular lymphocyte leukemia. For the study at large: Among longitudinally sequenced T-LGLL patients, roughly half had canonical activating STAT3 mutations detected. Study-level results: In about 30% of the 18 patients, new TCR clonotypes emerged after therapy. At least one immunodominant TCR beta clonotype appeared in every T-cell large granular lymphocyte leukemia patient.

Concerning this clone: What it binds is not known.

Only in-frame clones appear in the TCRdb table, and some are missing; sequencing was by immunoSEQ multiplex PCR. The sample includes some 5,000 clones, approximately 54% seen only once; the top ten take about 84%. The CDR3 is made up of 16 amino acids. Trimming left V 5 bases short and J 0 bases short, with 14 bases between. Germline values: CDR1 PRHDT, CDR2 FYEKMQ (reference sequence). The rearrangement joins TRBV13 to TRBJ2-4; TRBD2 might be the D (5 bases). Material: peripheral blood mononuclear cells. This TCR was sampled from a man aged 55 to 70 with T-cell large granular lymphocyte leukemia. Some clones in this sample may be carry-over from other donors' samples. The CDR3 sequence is CASSEDGGLAKNIQYF. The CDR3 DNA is TGTGCCAGCAGCGAGGACGGCGGACTAGCCAAAAACATTCAGTACTTC.